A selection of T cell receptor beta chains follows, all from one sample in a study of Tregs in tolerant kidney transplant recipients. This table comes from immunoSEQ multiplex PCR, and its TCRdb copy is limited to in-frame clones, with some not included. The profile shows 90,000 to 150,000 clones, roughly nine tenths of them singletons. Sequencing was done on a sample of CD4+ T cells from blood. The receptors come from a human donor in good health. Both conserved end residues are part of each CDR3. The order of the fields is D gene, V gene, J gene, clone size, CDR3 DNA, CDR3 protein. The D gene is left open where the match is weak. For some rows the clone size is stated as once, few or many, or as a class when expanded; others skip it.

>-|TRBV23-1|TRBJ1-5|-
TGCGCCAGCAGTCAATCCGTGACAAGATTATATAGCAATCAGCCCCAGCATTTT
CASSQSVTRLYSNQPQHF
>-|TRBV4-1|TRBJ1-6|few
TGCGCCAGCAGCCAAGAGGCAGGCTCTCCCCTCCACTTT
CASSQEAGSPLHF
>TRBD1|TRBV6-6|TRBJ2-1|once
TGTGCCAGCACCGCGGGACAGGGGAGGAATGAGCAGTTCTTC
CASTAGQGRNEQFF
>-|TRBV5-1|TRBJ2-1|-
TGCGCCAGCAGCCCTGACACCGCGGGGGCCGCTGAGCAGTTCTTC
CASSPDTAGAAEQFF
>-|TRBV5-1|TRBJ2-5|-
TGCGCCAGCAGCCAAACCCGACAGGGAGGGGAAGAGACCCAGTACTTC
CASSQTRQGGEETQYF
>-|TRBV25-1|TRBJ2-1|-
TGTGCCAGCAGTGACGCGGACAGACTAAGCTCCTACAATGAGCAGTTCTTC
CASSDADRLSSYNEQFF
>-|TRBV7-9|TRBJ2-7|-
TGTGCCAGCAGCTTAGCGCGGATCGGGAGCTCCTACGAGCAGTACTTC
CASSLARIGSSYEQYF
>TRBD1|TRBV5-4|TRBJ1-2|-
TGTGCCAGCAGCTTGGGGGGACAGGGCAGTCAGGTCTATGGCTACACCTTC
CASSLGGQGSQVYGYTF
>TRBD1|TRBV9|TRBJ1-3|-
TGTGCCAGCAGCGTAGCTTTGGGGACAGGGAAAGCATCTGGAAACACCATATATTTT
CASSVALGTGKASGNTIYF
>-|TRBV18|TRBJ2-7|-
TGTGCCAGCTCACCAAGTTCCCAGGGAACCTACGAGCAGTACTTC
CASSPSSQGTYEQYF
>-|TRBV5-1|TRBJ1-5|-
TGCGCCAGCAGCTTAGACCCCATGGGTCAGCCCCAGCATTTT
CASSLDPMGQPQHF
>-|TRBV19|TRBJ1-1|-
TGTGCCAGTAGTGACTCAGGGAGGACTGAAGCTTTCTTT
CASSDSGRTEAFF
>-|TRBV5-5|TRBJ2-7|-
TGTGCCAGCAGCTTGGGGCCGGGATCCCGGACCTCCTACGAGCAGTACTTC
CASSLGPGSRTSYEQYF
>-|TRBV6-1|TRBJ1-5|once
TGTGCCAGCGCCAGGACAGTCAGCAATCAGCCCCAGCATTTT
CASARTVSNQPQHF
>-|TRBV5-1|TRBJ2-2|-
TGCGCCAGCAGCTTTATGGCGAACTTGGGCGGGGAGCTGTTTTTT
CASSFMANLGGELFF
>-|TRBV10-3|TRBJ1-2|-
TGTGCCATCAGTCGCAGGGAGGCGGAAGGCTACACCTTC
CAISRREAEGYTF
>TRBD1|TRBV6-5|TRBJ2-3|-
TGTGCCAGCAGCCGCAGGGGGAGCACAGATACGCAGTATTTT
CASSRRGSTDTQYF
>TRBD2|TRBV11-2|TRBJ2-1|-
TGTGCCAGCAGCCGCTGGCGGGAGGTTGAGCAGTTCTTC
CASSRWREVEQFF
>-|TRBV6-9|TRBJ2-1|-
TGTGCCAGCAGCCGACAGAATGAGCAGTTCTTC
CASSRQNEQFF
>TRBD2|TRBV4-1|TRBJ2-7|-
TGCGCCAGCAGCCAATGGATCGGCAAACTAGCGGGAGGCTCCTACGAGCAGTACTTC
CASSQWIGKLAGGSYEQYF
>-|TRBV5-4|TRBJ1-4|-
TGTGCCAGCAGCTTGGCCACAGGGAATAATGAAAAACTGTTTTTT
CASSLATGNNEKLFF
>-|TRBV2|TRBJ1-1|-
TGTGCCAGCAGTGGGCGAGCTGGAGTCACTGAAGCTTTCTTT
CASSGRAGVTEAFF
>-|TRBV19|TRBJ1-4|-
TGTGCCAGTAAGGAGAATGAAAAACTGTTTTTT
CASKENEKLFF
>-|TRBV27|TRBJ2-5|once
TGTGCCAGCAGTTTATACTTGGGGATTCAAGAGACCCAGTACTTC
CASSLYLGIQETQYF
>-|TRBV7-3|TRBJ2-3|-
TGTGCCAGCAGCCCCCCCACAGATACGCAGTATTTT
CASSPPTDTQYF
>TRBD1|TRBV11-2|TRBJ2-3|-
TGTGCCAGCAGCTTAAGCAGGGGGCTTAGCACAGATACGCAGTATTTT
CASSLSRGLSTDTQYF
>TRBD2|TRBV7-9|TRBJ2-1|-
TGTGCCAGCAGCGAAAGGGGCCCTAGCGGGGACTACAATGAGCAGTTCTTC
CASSERGPSGDYNEQFF
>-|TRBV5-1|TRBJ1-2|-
TGCGCCAGCAGCCCGAGGGACCCAACTTATGGCTACACCTTC
CASSPRDPTYGYTF
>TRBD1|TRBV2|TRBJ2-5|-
TGTGCCAGCAGGGACAGGTTACAAGAGACCCAGTACTTC
CASRDRLQETQYF
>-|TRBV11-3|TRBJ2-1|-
TGTGCCAGCAGCTTAGCCTCCTACAATGAGCAGTTCTTC
CASSLASYNEQFF
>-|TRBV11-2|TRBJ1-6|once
TGTGCCAGCAGCTCCACCGCAGTAATTAATTCACCCCTCCACTTT
CASSSTAVINSPLHF
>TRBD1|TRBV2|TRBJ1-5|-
TGTGCCAGCACCGCTACCGGACAGGGGAGTCAGCCCCAGCATTTT
CASTATGQGSQPQHF
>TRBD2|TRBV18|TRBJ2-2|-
TGTGCCAGCTCACCGGGAGGGATTAACGCCGGGGAGCTGTTTTTT
CASSPGGINAGELFF
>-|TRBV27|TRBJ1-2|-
TGTGCCAGCAGTTTTGGAGGGCTTGGGGGGGGCTACACCTTC
CASSFGGLGGGYTF
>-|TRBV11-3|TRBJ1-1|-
TGTGCCAGCAGCTTAGAAGGGGCCCATACTGAAGCTTTCTTT
CASSLEGAHTEAFF
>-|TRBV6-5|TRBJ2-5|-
TGTGCCAGCAGTGGGGATAACAACCAAGAGACCCAGTACTTC
CASSGDNNQETQYF
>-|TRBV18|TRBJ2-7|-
TGTGCCAGCTCACCGAGAGGGGACGAGCAGTACTTC
CASSPRGDEQYF
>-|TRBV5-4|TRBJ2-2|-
TGTGCCACCTCCGGAGGTAGCCTGAACACCGGGGAGCTGTTTTTT
CATSGGSLNTGELFF
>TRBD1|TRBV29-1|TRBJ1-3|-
TGCAGCGGGTGCCTCCGGGACAGCTTAATCTCTGGAAACACCATATATTTT
CSGCLRDSLISGNTIYF
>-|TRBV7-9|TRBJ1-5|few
TGTGCCAGCAGCTTAGTAGCCAGGGGCAGGAATCAGCCCCAGCATTTT
CASSLVARGRNQPQHF
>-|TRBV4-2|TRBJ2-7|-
TGTGCCAGCAGCCAGGTTGGGCAGGGATACGAGCAGTACTTC
CASSQVGQGYEQYF
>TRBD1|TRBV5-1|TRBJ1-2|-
TGCGCCAGCAGCTCCGTTGGACAGGCCACCACCTATGGCTACACCTTC
CASSSVGQATTYGYTF
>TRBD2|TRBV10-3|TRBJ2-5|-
TGTGCCGCCGCTTCAGCGGGGGGGAGGGAGACCCAGTACTTC
CAAASAGGRETQYF
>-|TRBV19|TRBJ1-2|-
TGTGCCAGTAGTCCTACAGGGCTGGACGGCTACACCTTC
CASSPTGLDGYTF
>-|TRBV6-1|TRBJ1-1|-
TGTGCCAGCAGTGAAATTTATTTGAACAAGGCTGAAGCTTTCTTT
CASSEIYLNKAEAFF
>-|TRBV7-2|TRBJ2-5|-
TGTGCCAGCAGCTTACAAGAGACCCAGTACTTC
CASSLQETQYF